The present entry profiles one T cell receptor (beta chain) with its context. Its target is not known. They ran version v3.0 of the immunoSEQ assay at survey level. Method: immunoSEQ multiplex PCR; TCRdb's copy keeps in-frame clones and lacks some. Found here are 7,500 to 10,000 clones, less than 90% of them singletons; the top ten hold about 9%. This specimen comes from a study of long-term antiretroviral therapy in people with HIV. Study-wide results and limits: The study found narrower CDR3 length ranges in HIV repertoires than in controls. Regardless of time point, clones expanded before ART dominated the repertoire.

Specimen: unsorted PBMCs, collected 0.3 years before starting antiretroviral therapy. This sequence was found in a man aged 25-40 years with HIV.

CDR3 coding DNA: TGTGCCAGCAGCCAAGATGTATGGCCAAACACTGAAGCTTTCTTT. Translating it yields CASSQDVWPNTEAFF. The rearrangement joins TRBV14 to TRBJ1-1; D is undetermined. CDR1 and CDR2 (germline): SGHDN, FVKESK. This CDR3 contains 15 residues. Trimming removed 0 bases from V and 2 bases from J, with 10 bases in between.